This entry lists 16 T cell receptor beta chains sequenced from one sample in a study of T cells in Graves' hyperthyroidism and ophthalmopathy. Amplification of TCR beta CDR3 regions was performed using RNA transcripts as template. The TCR CDR3 was amplified in a first-round RT-PCR using the HTBI primer set. MiXCR was run by TCRdb on the multiplex PCR reads, yielding one entry per CDR3 protein. Of some 570,000 distinct CDR3 sequences in the sample, approximately 17% are singletons; the top ten hold 17%. Sequencing was done on a sample of blood. The receptor set was obtained from a woman younger than 35 with Graves' ophthalmopathy.

The rearrangement links TRBV6-1 to TRBJ1-2; unclear D gene. This CDR3 spans 12 amino acids. Looked up from germline, CDR1 is MNHNS and CDR2 is SASEGT. Trimming removed 8 bases from V and 7 bases from J, with 14 bases in between. The CDR3 nucleotides read TGTGCCAGCGGCCGGGGTGGCTTTGGCTACACCTTC. Residues: CASGRGGFGYTF.

This clonotype was seen more than once but under ten times. The V and J genes are TRBV12-3 or TRBV12-4 and TRBJ1-5; D is ambiguous. The V and J ends lost 2 bases and 0 bases respectively, with 8 bases between them. The CDR3 is made up of 15 amino acids. The CDR3 sequence is CASSLRGFSNQPQHF. In nucleotides, the CDR3 is TGTGCCAGCAGTTTAAGAGGTTTTAGCAATCAGCCCCAGCATTTT.

This clonotype was picked up many times. This chain connects TRBV7-8 to TRBJ2-7, with D perhaps TRBD1 or TRBD2 (5 bases each). V was shortened by 5 bases and J by 1 base, with 15 bases between the two germline ends. This CDR3 comprises 15 residues. The germline CDR1 and CDR2 sequences are SGHVS and FQNEAQ. CDR3 bases: TGTGCCAGCAGCACGGTCGGGGCCGGGTCCTACGAGCAGTACTTC. Residues: CASSTVGAGSYEQYF.

This sequence joins TRBV30 and TRBJ1-2; the match to TRBD1 covers 7 bases. The CDR3 has 16 amino acids. V dropped 0 bases and J dropped 4; count of bases not matched to a gene: 11. Germline V lookup: CDR1 GTSNPN, CDR2 SVGIG (reference sequence). This CDR3 is CAWSVLWTGEGYGYTF. The CDR3 region has the DNA TGTGCCTGGAGTGTACTATGGACAGGAGAAGGCTATGGCTACACCTTC. Full variable domain (missing parts from reference TRBV30 and TRBJ1-2): SQTIHQWPATLVQPVGSPLSLECTVEGTSNPNLYWYRQAAGRGLQLLFYSVGIGQISSEVPQNLSASRPQDRQFILSSKKLLLSDSGFYLCAWSVLWTGEGYGYTFGSGTRLTVV.

This clonotype was found a few times. The V call is TRBV7-8, the J call TRBJ1-3, with D uncertain. Germline CDR1 SGHVS, CDR2 FQNEAQ. V gave up 1 base and J gave up 3 bases, with 10 bases separating them. The CDR3 runs 15 residues. The CDR3, as DNA: TGTGCCAGCAGCTTAGATTCAGGTGGTGGAAACACCATATATTTT. Amino acid sequence: CASSLDSGGGNTIYF.

The sample holds many counts of this clonotype. This chain connects TRBV20-1 to TRBJ2-1, with a tentative D call TRBD1 (5 bases). Germline V CDR1 and CDR2: DFQATT, SNEGSKA (reference sequence). The length of the CDR3 is 14 residues. The V and J ends lost 0 bases and 4 bases respectively, with 10 bases between them. The CDR3 protein is CSARDGAEYNEQFF. CDR3 DNA: TGCAGTGCTAGAGATGGGGCAGAGTACAATGAGCAGTTCTTC.

This clonotype was seen many times. The chain carries TRBV4-3 and TRBJ2-7, with 10 bases fitting TRBD2. Trimming took 1 base from V and 3 from J; bases not matched to a gene: 0. The germline V gene has CDR1 LGHNA and CDR2 YSLEER. The CDR3 is 14 amino acids. The CDR3 is CASSQGTSGYEQYF. For the CDR3, the DNA is TGCGCCAGCAGCCAAGGGACTAGCGGCTACGAGCAGTACTTC.

Concerning this clonotype itself: No DNA is shown, since the ends of the CDR3 on it are uncertain; the CDR3 is the one TCRdb lists. This chain uses TRBV5-8 with TRBJ1-1; the listed D gene, TRBD1, was not tested against the DNA. A total of 19 residues make up the CDR3, ends included. CDR1 and CDR2 from the germline V gene are SGHTS and YDEGEE. Here the CDR3 reads CASSFYICSAQEGDTEAFF.

This clonotype was recorded at least ten times. The chain recombines TRBV5-8 with TRBJ2-1, with a weak D call TRBD2 (6 bases). The CDR3 is 14 amino acids. V lost 0 bases, J lost 6 bases, and 10 bases lay in between. Germline V gene data show CDR1 as SGHTS and CDR2 as YDEGEE. The CDR3 sequence is CASSLDRRGNEQFF. The CDR3 DNA reads TGTGCCAGCAGCTTGGACAGGAGGGGCAATGAGCAGTTCTTC.

This clonotype has at least ten counts. The CDR3 DNA reads TGTGCCAGCAGTTCTGAAGTGGTGTTATGGCGGGGGGGCTTCGGCACAGATACGCAGTATTTT. This encodes CASSSEVVLWRGGFGTDTQYF. The chain joins TRBV12-3 or TRBV12-4 to TRBJ2-3, with 9 nucleotides matching TRBD2. V lost 4 bases and J lost 1; bases outside the gene matches: 21. This CDR3 region has 21 residues.

This rearrangement joins TRBV4-2 to TRBJ2-1, with 7 bases fitting TRBD2. V gave up 6 bases and J gave up 9 bases; unmatched junction bases: 17. From germline, CDR1 is LGHNA and CDR2 YNFKEQ. The length of the CDR3 is 16 residues. CDR3 in DNA: TGTGCCAGCAGACCCGATCTAGCGGACCCAGTAGGTGAGCAGTTCTTC. Translated, it gives CASRPDLADPVGEQFF.

This clonotype has more than one count but fewer than ten. The V call is TRBV7-9, the J call TRBJ2-3, with D perhaps TRBD2 (5 bases). The ends were cut back, 3 bases at V and 2 bases at J, with 18 bases in the middle. The CDR3 is 17 amino acids. From germline, CDR1 is SEHNR and CDR2 FQNEAQ (reference sequence). The chain's CDR3 is CASSFSTTTAATDTQYF. CDR3 in DNA: TGTGCCAGCAGCTTTTCGACGACCACAGCGGCCACAGATACGCAGTATTTT.

The CDR3 DNA is TGCGCCAGCAGCCAGTGGGCTGGGGCGGTTGGCGAGCAGTACTTC. As protein: CASSQWAGAVGEQYF. This chain connects TRBV4-1 to TRBJ2-7, with D tentatively TRBD1 (5 bases). The CDR3 is made up of 15 amino acids. Per germline, CDR1 MGHRA and CDR2 YSYEKL. V was clipped by 3 bases and J by 6 bases, with 18 bases between them.

This clonotype showed up many times. V is TRBV7-8 and J is TRBJ2-7, with 7 bases aligning to TRBD1. Germline V gene data show CDR1 as SGHVS and CDR2 as FQNEAQ. V dropped 3 bases and J dropped 1; count of bases not matched to a gene: 6. This CDR3 has 15 residues. The CDR3 nucleotides are TGTGCCAGCAGCTTTCGAGGGACAGCATCCTACGAGCAGTACTTC. This translates into CASSFRGTASYEQYF.

The V call is TRBV27, the J call TRBJ1-6; D gene ambiguous. The germline gives CDR1 MNHEY, CDR2 SMNVEV (reference sequence). The V and J ends lost 5 bases and 0 bases respectively, with 11 bases between them. This CDR3 is built from 16 residues. CDR3 sequence: CASSPRPFSYNSPLHF. The CDR3 region has the DNA TGTGCCAGCAGTCCCCGACCGTTCTCCTATAATTCACCCCTCCACTTT.

This clonotype was seen a few times. The rearrangement joins TRBV5-1 to TRBJ2-1, with no clear D. The germline V and J ends were trimmed by 5 bases and 2 bases, with 8 bases remaining between them. This CDR3 is built from 13 residues. Germline CDR1 is SGHRS and CDR2 is YFSETQ. The CDR3: CASRGVTYNEQFF. DNA for the CDR3: TGCGCCAGCAGAGGCGTTACCTACAATGAGCAGTTCTTC.